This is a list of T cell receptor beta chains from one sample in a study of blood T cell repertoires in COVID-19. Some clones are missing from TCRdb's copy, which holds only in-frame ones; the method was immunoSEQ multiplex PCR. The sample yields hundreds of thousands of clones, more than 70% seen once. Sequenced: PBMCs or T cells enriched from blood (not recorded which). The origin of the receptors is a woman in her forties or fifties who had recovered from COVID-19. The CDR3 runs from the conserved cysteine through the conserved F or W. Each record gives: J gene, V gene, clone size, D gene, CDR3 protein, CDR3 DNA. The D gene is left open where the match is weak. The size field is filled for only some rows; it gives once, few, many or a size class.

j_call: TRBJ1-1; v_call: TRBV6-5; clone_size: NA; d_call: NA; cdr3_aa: CASSSYMNTEAFF; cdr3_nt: TGTGCCAGCAGTTCGTACATGAACACTGAAGCTTTCTTT
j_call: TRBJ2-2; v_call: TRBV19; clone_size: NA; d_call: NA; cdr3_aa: CASSNRDTGELFF; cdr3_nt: TGTGCCAGTAGTAACCGGGACACCGGGGAGCTGTTTTTT
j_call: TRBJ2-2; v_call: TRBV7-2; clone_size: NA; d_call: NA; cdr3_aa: CASSLVTGNTGELFF; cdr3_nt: TGTGCCAGCAGCTTAGTCACCGGGAACACCGGGGAGCTGTTTTTT
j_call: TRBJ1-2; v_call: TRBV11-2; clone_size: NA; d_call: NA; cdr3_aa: CASSFLTTALPYGYTF; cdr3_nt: TGTGCCAGCAGCTTTCTGACAACGGCCCTACCTTATGGCTACACCTTC
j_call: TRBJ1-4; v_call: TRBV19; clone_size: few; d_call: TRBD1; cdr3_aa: CASSIIRTGGGEKLFF; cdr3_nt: TGTGCCAGTAGTATCATTCGCACAGGGGGAGGTGAAAAACTGTTTTTT
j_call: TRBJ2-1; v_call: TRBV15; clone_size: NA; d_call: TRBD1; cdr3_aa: CATSSDRVMNEQFF; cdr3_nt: TGTGCCACCAGCAGTGACAGGGTCATGAATGAGCAGTTCTTC
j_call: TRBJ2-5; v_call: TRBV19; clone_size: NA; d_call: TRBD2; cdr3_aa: CAVKFLAEGQETQYF; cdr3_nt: TGTGCCGTAAAGTTCCTAGCGGAGGGGCAAGAGACCCAGTACTTC
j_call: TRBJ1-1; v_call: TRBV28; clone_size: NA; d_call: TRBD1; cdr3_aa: CASSSSRGRDTGAFF; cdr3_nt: TGTGCCAGCAGTTCAAGCAGGGGGCGAGACACTGGAGCTTTCTTT
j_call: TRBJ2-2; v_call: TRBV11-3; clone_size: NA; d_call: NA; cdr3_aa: CASTRDTANTGELFF; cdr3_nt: TGTGCCAGCACCAGGGACACAGCGAACACCGGGGAGCTGTTTTTT
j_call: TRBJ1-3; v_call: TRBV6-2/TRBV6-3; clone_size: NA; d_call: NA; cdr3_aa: CASSSWTGNTIYF; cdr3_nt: TGTGCCAGCAGTTCCTGGACAGGAAACACCATATATTTT
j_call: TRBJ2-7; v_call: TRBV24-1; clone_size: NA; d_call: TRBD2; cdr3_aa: CATSRGLIGGYEQYF; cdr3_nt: TGTGCCACCAGTCGGGGACTAATCGGCGGGTACGAGCAGTACTTC
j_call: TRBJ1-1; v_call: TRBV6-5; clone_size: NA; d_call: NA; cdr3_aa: CASISTGFMNTEAFF; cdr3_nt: TGTGCCAGCATTTCGACAGGATTTATGAACACTGAAGCTTTCTTT
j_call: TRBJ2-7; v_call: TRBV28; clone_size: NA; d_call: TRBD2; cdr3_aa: CASSLFPSGTYEQYF; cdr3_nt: TGTGCCAGCAGTTTATTTCCTAGCGGGACCTACGAGCAGTACTTC
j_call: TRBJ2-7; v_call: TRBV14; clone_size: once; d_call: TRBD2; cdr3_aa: CASSLGLAGGGVLREQYF; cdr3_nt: TGTGCCAGCAGCCTGGGACTAGCGGGAGGAGGAGTACTACGCGAGCAGTACTTC
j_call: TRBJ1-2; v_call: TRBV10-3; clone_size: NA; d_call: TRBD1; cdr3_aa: CAISEFGQAYGYTF; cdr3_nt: TGTGCCATCAGTGAGTTTGGACAGGCCTATGGCTACACCTTC
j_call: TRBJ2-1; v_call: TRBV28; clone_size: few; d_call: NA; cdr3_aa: CASSPALRKSSYNEQFF; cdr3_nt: TGTGCCAGCAGTCCCGCTTTGCGGAAGAGCTCCTACAATGAGCAGTTCTTC
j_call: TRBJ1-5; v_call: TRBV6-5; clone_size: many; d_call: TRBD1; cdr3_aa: CATKPGTEYQPQHF; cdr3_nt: TGTGCCACCAAGCCCGGGACAGAATATCAGCCCCAGCATTTT
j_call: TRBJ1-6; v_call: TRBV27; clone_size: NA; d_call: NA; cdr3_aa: CASTERGSPGSPLHF; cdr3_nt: TGTGCCAGCACTGAACGGGGGTCCCCGGGATCACCCCTCCACTTT
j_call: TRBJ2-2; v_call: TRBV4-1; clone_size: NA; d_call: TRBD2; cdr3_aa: CASRNLAGANTGELFF; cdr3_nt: TGCGCCAGCAGGAACCTAGCGGGGGCTAACACCGGGGAGCTGTTTTTT
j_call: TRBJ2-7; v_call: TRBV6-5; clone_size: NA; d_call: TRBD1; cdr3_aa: CASKARTGGAYEQYF; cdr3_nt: TGTGCCAGCAAGGCGAGGACAGGGGGGGCCTACGAGCAGTACTTC
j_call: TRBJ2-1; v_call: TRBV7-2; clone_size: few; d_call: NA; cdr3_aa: CASGTGELHEQFF; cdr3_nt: TGTGCCAGCGGGACGGGAGAATTGCATGAGCAGTTCTTC
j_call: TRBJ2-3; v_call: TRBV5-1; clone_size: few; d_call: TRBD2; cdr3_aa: CASSTATSGRADTQYF; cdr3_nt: TGCGCCAGCAGCACCGCTACTAGCGGGAGGGCTGATACGCAGTATTTT
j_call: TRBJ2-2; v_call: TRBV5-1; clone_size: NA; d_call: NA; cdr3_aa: CASSDPGLAQTGELFF; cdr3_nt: TGCGCCAGCAGCGATCCGGGACTCGCTCAAACCGGGGAGCTGTTTTTT
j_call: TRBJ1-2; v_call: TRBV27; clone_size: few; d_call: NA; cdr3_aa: CASSRQGNYGYTF; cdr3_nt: TGTGCCAGCAGTCGTCAGGGCAACTATGGCTACACCTTC
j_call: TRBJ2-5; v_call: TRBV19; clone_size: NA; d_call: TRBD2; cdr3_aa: CASSIRLAGTAETQYF; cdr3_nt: TGTGCCAGTAGTATCCGGCTAGCGGGGACAGCAGAGACCCAGTACTTC
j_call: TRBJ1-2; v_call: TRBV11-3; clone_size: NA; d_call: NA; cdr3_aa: CASSTSAGVSGYTF; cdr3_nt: TGTGCCAGCAGCACTAGTGCGGGGGTCAGTGGCTACACCTTC
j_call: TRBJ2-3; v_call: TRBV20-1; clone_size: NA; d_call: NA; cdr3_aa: CSPKIGDTQYF; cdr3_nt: TGCAGTCCTAAGATCGGGGATACGCAGTATTTT
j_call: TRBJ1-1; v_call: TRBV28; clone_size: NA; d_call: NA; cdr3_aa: CASSLGGLLNTEAFF; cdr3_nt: TGTGCCAGCAGCCTCGGGGGACTCTTGAACACTGAAGCTTTCTTT
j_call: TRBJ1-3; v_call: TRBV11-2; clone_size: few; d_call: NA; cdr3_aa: CASSVIQGSGNTIYF; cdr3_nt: TGTGCCAGCAGCGTCATACAGGGAAGTGGAAACACCATATATTTT
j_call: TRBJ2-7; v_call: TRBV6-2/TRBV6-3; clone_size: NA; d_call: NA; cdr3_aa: CASSYSRGRQYF; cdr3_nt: TGTGCCAGCAGTTACTCTAGGGGCCGTCAGTACTTC
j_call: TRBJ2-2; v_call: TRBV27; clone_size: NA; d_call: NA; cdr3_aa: CASSLAGERAYGSGELFF; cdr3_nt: TGTGCCAGCAGTTTAGCCGGGGAAAGGGCTTATGGATCCGGGGAGCTGTTTTTT
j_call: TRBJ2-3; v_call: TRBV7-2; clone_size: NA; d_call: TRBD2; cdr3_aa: CASSSILAGAGTDTQYF; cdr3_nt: TGTGCCAGCAGCTCGATACTAGCGGGAGCGGGTACAGATACGCAGTATTTT
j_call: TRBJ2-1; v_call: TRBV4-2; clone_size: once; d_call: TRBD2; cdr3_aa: CASSQEPGGLAAYNEQFF; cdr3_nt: TGTGCCAGCAGCCAAGAACCCGGGGGACTAGCAGCGTACAATGAGCAGTTCTTC
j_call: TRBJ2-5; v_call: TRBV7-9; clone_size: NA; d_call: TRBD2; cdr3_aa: CASSFGEGLAGLETQYF; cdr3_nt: TGTGCCAGCAGCTTTGGGGAGGGACTAGCGGGACTTGAGACCCAGTACTTC
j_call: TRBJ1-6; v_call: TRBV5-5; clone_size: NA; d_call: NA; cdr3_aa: CASSLFARDSPLHF; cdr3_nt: TGTGCCAGCAGCTTGTTCGCCAGGGATTCACCCCTCCACTTT
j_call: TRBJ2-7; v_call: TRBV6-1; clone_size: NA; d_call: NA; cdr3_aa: CASSESGHEQYF; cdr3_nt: TGTGCCAGCAGTGAAAGTGGGCACGAGCAGTACTTC
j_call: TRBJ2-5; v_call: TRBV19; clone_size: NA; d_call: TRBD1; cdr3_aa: CASSPQGAAETQYF; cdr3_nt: TGTGCCAGTAGTCCGCAGGGGGCCGCGGAGACCCAGTACTTC
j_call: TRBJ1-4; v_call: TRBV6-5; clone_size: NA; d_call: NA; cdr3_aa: CASSYYQGGEKLFF; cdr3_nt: TGTGCCAGCAGTTACTATCAGGGAGGGGAAAAACTGTTTTTT
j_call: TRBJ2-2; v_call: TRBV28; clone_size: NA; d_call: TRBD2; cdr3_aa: CASSGGLAGGPGTGELFF; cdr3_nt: TGTGCCAGCAGTGGGGGACTAGCGGGAGGGCCGGGCACCGGGGAGCTGTTTTTT
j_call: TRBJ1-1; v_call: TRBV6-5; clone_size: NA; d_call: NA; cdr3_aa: CASSYSAGGSEAFF; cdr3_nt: TGTGCCAGCAGTTACAGCGCAGGAGGCTCTGAAGCTTTCTTT